This T cell receptor beta chain was sequenced during a study of metastatic and nonmetastatic thyroid tumors. On the study more broadly: Repertoire data that came from the blood and tumor or nodule tissue of malignant and benign thyroid patients were compared. Study-level points and caveats: Relative to benign nodules, malignant thyroid tumors were reportedly characterized by significantly elevated TCR beta diversity in blood and tumor.

Treatment of any kind had been given to no patient before thyroid surgery. TCRdb re-analyzed the PCR reads through MiXCR. The sample lists roughly 30,000 clones, less than 30% occurring once. The V and J ends lost 6 bases and 2 bases respectively, with 14 bases between them. The germline V gene encodes CDR1 MNHNS and CDR2 SASEGT. The CDR3 extends over 16 amino acids. In this sample, this clone is medium-sized (0.01 to 0.1%). Its antigen is not identified. The J gene is TRBJ2-6, the V gene TRBV6-1; D possibly matches TRBD1 or TRBD2 (5 bases each). The origin of this receptor is a female donor with papillary thyroid cancer or a benign thyroid nodule (not recorded which). Some clones in this sample may be carry-over from other donors' samples. Sequenced input: blood. CDR3 amino acids: CASSLEGSPGANVLTF. Here the CDR3 DNA reads TGTGCCAGCAGCCTCGAGGGGTCCCCTGGGGCCAACGTCCTGACTTTC.